One and the same sample provided the 14 T cell receptor beta chains below, sequenced in a study of Graves' ophthalmopathy and Graves' hyperthyroidism. TCR beta CDR3 amplification used RNA transcripts. After a first-round RT-PCR with HTBI primers, a second-round multiplex PCR was run. MiXCR was run by TCRdb on the multiplex PCR reads, yielding one entry per CDR3 protein. The table includes 500,000 to 700,000 distinct CDR3 sequences, roughly 20% detected once. The sample was peripheral blood. The receptors stem from a woman aged 18-30 years with stable Graves' hyperthyroidism. Some clones in this sample may be carry-over from other donors' samples.

Ten or more counts support this clonotype. The chain has TRBV5-6 and TRBJ1-5; 7 bases match TRBD1. Per germline, CDR1 SGHDT and CDR2 YYEEEE. Trimming cost V 2 bases and J 4 bases; bases outside gene matches: 6. The CDR3 spans 15 residues. CDR3 sequence: CASSFLGQTNQPQHF. CDR3 DNA: TGTGCCAGCAGCTTCTTGGGACAGACAAATCAGCCCCAGCATTTT.

Many counts were recorded for this clonotype. This chain joins TRBV3-1 and TRBJ2-7; D unclear. V lost 3 bases to trimming and J lost 0 bases, with 12 bases between them. CDR1 is LGHDT and CDR2 is YNNKEL in the germline V gene (reference sequence). CDR3 length equals 15 residues. The CDR3 DNA follows: TGTGCCAGCAGCCAGGGTGGACGGCGCTCCTACGAGCAGTACTTC. The encoded protein is CASSQGGRRSYEQYF.

By share, this clonotype ranks as medium-sized. The chain couples TRBV4-1 to TRBJ1-5; perhaps TRBD1 as D (5 bases). This CDR3 is 16 amino acids long. V was pared by 4 bases and J by 3 bases, with 16 bases between. Germline V gene sequence: CDR1 MGHRA, CDR2 YSYEKL. The CDR3 sequence is CASSPDGGFINQPQHF. CDR3 nucleotides: TGCGCCAGCAGCCCAGACGGGGGGTTTATCAATCAGCCCCAGCATTTT.

This clonotype was seen many times. The genes are TRBV7-9 and TRBJ2-7; D assignment may be TRBD1 or TRBD2 (5 bases each). The CDR3 has 17 residues. Germline V CDR1 and CDR2: SEHNR, FQNEAQ (reference sequence). The V end was cut by 5 bases, the J end by 0 bases, with 20 bases between. In DNA, the CDR3 is TGTGCCAGCAGCACCGGGACCGGCCGTAAAAGCTCCTACGAGCAGTACTTC. Translation gives CASSTGTGRKSSYEQYF.

In this sample, this clonotype turned up many times. The rearrangement links TRBV4-2 to TRBJ1-5, with 8 bases matching TRBD1. Germline lookup yields CDR1 LGHNA and CDR2 YNFKEQ. The ends lost 0 bases at V and 3 bases at J; junction bases unmatched: 4. CDR3 length: 16 amino acids. The CDR3, as DNA: TGTGCCAGCAGCCAAGATCCGCAGGGGGCCAATCAGCCCCAGCATTTT. It translates to CASSQDPQGANQPQHF.

V is TRBV4-1 and J is TRBJ1-2, with D possibly matching TRBD1 (5 bases). Germline V gene data show CDR1 as MGHRA and CDR2 as YSYEKL. The CDR3 is 19 amino acids. V lost 0 bases and J lost 4, with 24 bases in between. CDR3 in amino acids: CASSQDSDYRGGRVYGYTF. CDR3 bases: TGCGCCAGCAGCCAAGATTCGGACTACCGCGGGGGTAGGGTCTATGGCTACACCTTC.

This clonotype was counted at least ten times. The chain combines TRBV6-5 with TRBJ1-1; possibly TRBD1 for D (6 bases). V dropped 4 bases and J dropped 5 bases, with 17 bases sitting between them. Germline V gene sequence: CDR1 MNHEY, CDR2 SVGAGI. CDR3 length: 15 amino acids. The DNA of the CDR3 is TGTGCCAGCAGTTCCAAACAGGGTCGAGGGACTGAAGCTTTCTTT. Its protein is CASSSKQGRGTEAFF.

The chain has TRBV7-2 and TRBJ2-2, with D possibly TRBD2 on 5 matching bases. From germline, CDR1 is SGHTA and CDR2 FQGNSA. V was pared by 1 base and J by 2 bases, with 8 bases between. The CDR3 runs to 15 residues. CDR3 coding DNA: TGTGCCAGCAGCTTAGGCGGGCACAACACCGGGGAGCTGTTTTTT. Translation: CASSLGGHNTGELFF.

The chain is built from TRBV20-1 and TRBJ2-7; 7 bases are a match to TRBD1. CDR1 is DFQATT, CDR2 SNEGSKA, per germline (reference sequence). There are 14 residues in the CDR3. Losses at the gene ends were 2 bases for V and 3 bases for J; bases not matched to a gene: 7. The CDR3 DNA follows: TGCAGTGCTAGATCGTACAGGGGTATCTACGAGCAGTACTTC. Amino acid sequence: CSARSYRGIYEQYF.

This clonotype has just a few counts. The chain uses TRBV4-1 and TRBJ2-5; 7 bases are a match to TRBD2. Losses at the gene ends were 1 base for V and 5 bases for J; bases not matched to a gene: 16. The germline CDR1 and CDR2 sequences are MGHRA and YSYEKL. The CDR3 contains 18 residues. CDR3 in amino acids: CASSQGPSRGKPWETQYF. The CDR3 DNA follows: TGCGCCAGCAGCCAAGGACCTTCGCGGGGGAAACCCTGGGAGACCCAGTACTTC.

This clonotype was recorded many times. V and J are TRBV28 and TRBJ1-2, with D perhaps matching TRBD1 (6 bases). The CDR3 is 15 amino acids. Germline lookup yields CDR1 MDHEN and CDR2 SYDVKM. V was pared by 2 bases and J by 0 bases, with 10 bases between. CDR3 sequence reads: CASSLPGGTNYGYTF. Written as DNA, the CDR3 is TGTGCCAGCAGTTTACCTGGGGGCACTAACTATGGCTACACCTTC.

This clonotype was seen at least ten times. The V and J genes are TRBV7-9 and TRBJ1-2; 7 bases agree with TRBD1. Trimming took 4 bases from V and 4 from J; bases not matched to a gene: 15. The germline CDR1 and CDR2 sequences are SEHNR and FQNEAQ (reference sequence). The CDR3 consists of 17 residues. The CDR3, as DNA: TGTGCCAGCAGCTCACGGACAGGCCCCAGCTATGCCTATGGCTACACCTTC. Its protein product is CASSSRTGPSYAYGYTF.

This clonotype has at least ten counts. The chain joins TRBV6-1 to TRBJ2-3, with a possible D match to TRBD1 (5 bases). The CDR3 length is 14 residues. From germline, CDR1 is MNHNS and CDR2 SASEGT. V was clipped by 5 bases and J by 2 bases, with 11 bases between them. The CDR3 is CASSRQDTTDTQYF. CDR3 in DNA: TGTGCCAGCAGTCGTCAGGACACCACAGATACGCAGTATTTT.

The chain combines TRBV6-2 or TRBV6-3 with TRBJ2-5; weak D call: TRBD2 (5 bases). The CDR3 spans 14 residues. CDR1 and CDR2 (germline): MNHEY, SVGEGT. Trimming took off 5 bases at V and 4 bases at J, with 14 bases between the two ends. The CDR3 sequence is CASSVGRGRETQYF. The CDR3, as DNA: TGTGCCAGCAGTGTGGGCCGTGGGAGAGAGACCCAGTACTTC.